Below, one T cell receptor (beta chain) is given with its context. The junction departs from germline at one end; a sequencing error may be responsible. The sample comes from a study of tumor and adjacent non-tumor tissue in lung cancer. Germline loops: CDR1 SQVTM, CDR2 ANQGSEA. The CDR3 length is 13 residues. This sample's RNA came from whole unsorted tissue. TCRbeta libraries were built with three rounds of nested PCR, modified from ARM-PCR. TCRdb independently ran MiXCR on the multiplex PCR reads; one entry per CDR3 protein. This table holds approximately 76,000 distinct CDR3 sequences, around two thirds found once.

The specimen was lung tumor tissue. This sequence was found in a woman in her 70s with non-small cell lung cancer. The chain couples TRBV29-1 to TRBJ1-1; D unresolved. As DNA, the CDR3 is TGCAACGTTGAGAAGCCAGAGAACACTGAGGCTTTCTTT. Protein: CNVEKPENTEAFF.